The 4 T cell receptor beta chains below all came from one sample that was sequenced in a study of T cell clonality in common variable immunodeficiency. Clones were read by immunoSEQ multiplex PCR, and TCRdb kept only the in-frame ones, dropping some. The sample presents tens of thousands of clones, none singletons. Sequencing was done on a sample of peripheral blood mononuclear cells. The receptors here all came from a person aged 18-70 years in good health.

This clone was seen repeatedly, ten times or more. With the read ending 3 residues before the CDR3 end, the germline J gene is used to fill in that end. The rearrangement uses TRBV28 and TRBJ2-7; 7 bases line up with TRBD1. The trim removed 9 bases at V and 2 bases at J, leaving 10 bases unmatched. CDR3 length: 14 amino acids. In germline, CDR1 is MDHEN, CDR2 SYDVKM. This CDR3 is CASRETGNPYEQYF. The CDR3 bases that were read are TGTGCCAGTAGGGAGACAGGGAACCCCTACGAG.

This clone was counted ten times or more. The read halts 3 residues ahead of the CDR3 end, with the missing end drawn from the germline J gene. The genes are TRBV5-1 and TRBJ2-2, with D maybe TRBD2 (6 bases). V was pared by 3 bases and J by 2 bases, with 11 bases between. Germline V gene sequence: CDR1 SGHRS, CDR2 YFSETQ. The CDR3 is made up of 15 amino acids. The part of the CDR3 DNA that was read is TGCGCCAGCAGCTCCGGGACTTCCAACACCGGGGAG. Encoded protein: CASSSGTSNTGE. The whole CDR3 region reads CASSSGTSNTGELFF.

This clone was observed at least ten times. The CDR3 end is not reached by the read, which stops 3 residues before it; the germline J gene fills it in. This sequence joins TRBV20-1 and TRBJ2-5; TRBD2 matches 8 bases. The ends lost 3 bases at V and 5 bases at J; junction bases unmatched: 11. Germline values: CDR1 DFQATT, CDR2 SNEGSKA (reference sequence). This CDR3 contains 15 residues. The sequenced CDR3 bases are TGCAGTGCTAGTACTAGCGGCGCTGGCCAGGAGACC. Translated: CSASTSGAGQET. The entire CDR3 protein is CSASTSGAGQETQYF.

CDR3 bases read: TGTGCCAGCAGAGGGACAGGAACGGGTGAG. It is translated as CASRGTGTGE. The CDR3 in full is CASRGTGTGEQFF. The rearrangement joins TRBV11-1 to TRBJ2-1; 8 positions match TRBD1. The CDR3 extends 3 residues past the end of the read, so its final part is completed from the germline J gene. This CDR3 comprises 13 residues. Germline CDR1 SGHAT, CDR2 FQDESV (reference sequence). The V segment lost 6 bases and the J segment 9 bases; nucleotides outside the gene matches: 7.